This T cell receptor (beta chain) emerged from a study of blood T cell repertoires in COVID-19. Sequencing used immunoSEQ multiplex PCR; TCRdb keeps in-frame clones, though not all of them. In the table there are under 200,000 clones, about 82% of which are singletons. Germline V gene sequence: CDR1 SGHDT, CDR2 YYEEEE. The V end was cut by 3 bases, the J end by 8 bases, with 17 bases between. The CDR3 is 15 residues long. The TCR comes from a woman over 75 with COVID-19, enrolled during active disease. The J gene is TRBJ1-4, the V gene TRBV5-6; weak D call: TRBD1 (5 bases). The sequenced sample was peripheral blood. The CDR3 region has the DNA TGTGCCAGCAGCTCGGTGGGGGGACTGGGGGAAAAACTGTTTTTT. It codes for CASSSVGGLGEKLFF.